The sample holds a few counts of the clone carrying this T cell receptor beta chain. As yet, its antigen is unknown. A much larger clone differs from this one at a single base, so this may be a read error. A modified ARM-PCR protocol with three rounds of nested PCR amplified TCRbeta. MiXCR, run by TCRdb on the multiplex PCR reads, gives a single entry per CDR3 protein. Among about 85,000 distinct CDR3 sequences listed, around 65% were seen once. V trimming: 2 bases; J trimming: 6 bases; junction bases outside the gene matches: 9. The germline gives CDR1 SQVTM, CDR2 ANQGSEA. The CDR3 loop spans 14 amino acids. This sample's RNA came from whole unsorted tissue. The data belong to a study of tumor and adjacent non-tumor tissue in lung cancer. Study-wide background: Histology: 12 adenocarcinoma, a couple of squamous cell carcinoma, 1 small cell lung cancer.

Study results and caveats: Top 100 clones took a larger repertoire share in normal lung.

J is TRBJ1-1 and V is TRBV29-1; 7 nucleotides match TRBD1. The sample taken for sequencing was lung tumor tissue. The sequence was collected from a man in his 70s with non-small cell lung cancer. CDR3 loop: CSVELTGKRPEAFF. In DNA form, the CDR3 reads TGCAGCGTTGAACTGACAGGGAAAAGGCCTGAAGCTTTCTTT.